Listed below are T cell receptor beta chains from one sample, sequenced in a study of blood T cell repertoires in COVID-19. TCRdb's copy holds only in-frame clones and misses some; the assay was immunoSEQ multiplex PCR. Here the sample spans around 260,000 clones, just over 90% being singletons. Sequencing was carried out using peripheral blood. The receptors shown here come from a woman younger than 45 with COVID-19, enrolled during active disease. The CDR3 runs from the conserved cysteine through the conserved F or W. The order of the fields is V gene, J gene, clone size, CDR3 length, CDR3 protein. Expanded clones are given a class, and other clones once, few, many or no size at all.

V: TRBV11-2; J: TRBJ2-7; size: -; length: 17; CDR3: CASSAGAGGLFSYEQYF
V: TRBV10-3; J: TRBJ2-7; size: -; length: 15; CDR3: CAIQSGTSGANEQYF
V: TRBV5-1; J: TRBJ1-2; size: -; length: 17; CDR3: CASSLEGGGSAIVGYTF
V: TRBV5-1; J: TRBJ2-1; size: -; length: 15; CDR3: CASSTGTTSYNEQFF
V: TRBV11-2; J: TRBJ2-3; size: -; length: 16; CDR3: CASSLRVDTSTDTQYF
V: TRBV21-1; J: TRBJ2-3; size: -; length: 16; CDR3: CASSKALWYCGDTQYF
V: TRBV5-6; J: TRBJ1-6; size: -; length: 17; CDR3: CASSLGGPTETDSPLHF
V: TRBV6-5; J: TRBJ1-3; size: few; length: 14; CDR3: CASIRGTAGNTIYF
V: TRBV9; J: TRBJ1-1; size: -; length: 14; CDR3: CASSVEPGNTEAFF
V: TRBV19; J: TRBJ2-1; size: -; length: 15; CDR3: CASSILAGEYNEQFF
V: TRBV11-2; J: TRBJ2-1; size: -; length: 16; CDR3: CASSLVPLAGGGEQFF
V: TRBV5-6; J: TRBJ2-3; size: -; length: 18; CDR3: CASSLSGYGTGGTDTQYF
V: TRBV9; J: TRBJ1-1; size: -; length: 15; CDR3: CASSVEGGRVTEAFF
V: TRBV28; J: TRBJ2-1; size: -; length: 12; CDR3: CASSLWRDRQFF
V: TRBV10-3; J: TRBJ1-3; size: -; length: 14; CDR3: CAISEGRGEHTIYF
V: TRBV25-1; J: TRBJ2-3; size: -; length: 12; CDR3: CASSPQGDTQYF
V: TRBV28; J: TRBJ1-1; size: -; length: 14; CDR3: CASSPSAKNTEAFF
V: TRBV10-3; J: TRBJ2-1; size: -; length: 16; CDR3: CAISESLAGSYNEQFF
V: TRBV7-9; J: TRBJ1-4; size: -; length: 16; CDR3: CASSLKGGQAFGKLFF
V: TRBV9; J: TRBJ2-1; size: -; length: 16; CDR3: CASSVDSGRAGNEQFF
V: TRBV11-3; J: TRBJ1-1; size: -; length: 11; CDR3: CASSLGGEAFF
V: TRBV2; J: TRBJ1-6; size: -; length: 15; CDR3: CASSVRGANNSPLHF